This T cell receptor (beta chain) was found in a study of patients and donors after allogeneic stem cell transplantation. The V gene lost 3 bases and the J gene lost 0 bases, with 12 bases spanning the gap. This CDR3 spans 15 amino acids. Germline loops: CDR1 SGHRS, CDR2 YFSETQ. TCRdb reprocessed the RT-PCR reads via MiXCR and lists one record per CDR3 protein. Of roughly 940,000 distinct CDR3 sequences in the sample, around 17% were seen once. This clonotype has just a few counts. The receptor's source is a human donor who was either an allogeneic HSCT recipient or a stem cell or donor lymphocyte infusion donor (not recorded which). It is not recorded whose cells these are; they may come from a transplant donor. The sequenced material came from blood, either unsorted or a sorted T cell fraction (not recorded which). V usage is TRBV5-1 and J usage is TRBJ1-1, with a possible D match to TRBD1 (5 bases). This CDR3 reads CASSWTMTVNTEAFF. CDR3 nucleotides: TGCGCCAGCAGCTGGACGATGACAGTGAACACTGAAGCTTTCTTT.